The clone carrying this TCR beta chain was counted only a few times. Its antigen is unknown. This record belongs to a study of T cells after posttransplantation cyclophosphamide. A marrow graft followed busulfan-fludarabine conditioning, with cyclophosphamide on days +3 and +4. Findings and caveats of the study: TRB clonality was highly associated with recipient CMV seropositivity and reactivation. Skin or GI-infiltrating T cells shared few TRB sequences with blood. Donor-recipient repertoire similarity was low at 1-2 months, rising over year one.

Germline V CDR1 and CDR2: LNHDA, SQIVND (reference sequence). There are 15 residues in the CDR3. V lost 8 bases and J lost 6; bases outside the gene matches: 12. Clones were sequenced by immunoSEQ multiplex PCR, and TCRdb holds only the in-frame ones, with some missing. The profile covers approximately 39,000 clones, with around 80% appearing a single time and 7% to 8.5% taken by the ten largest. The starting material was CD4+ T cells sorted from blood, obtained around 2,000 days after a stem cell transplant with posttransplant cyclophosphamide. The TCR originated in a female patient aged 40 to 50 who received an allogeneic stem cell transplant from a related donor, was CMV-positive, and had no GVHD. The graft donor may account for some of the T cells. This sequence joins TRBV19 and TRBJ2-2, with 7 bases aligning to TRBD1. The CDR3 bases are TGTGCCAGTCATCAACCGATAGGGGGCCCCGGGGAGCTGTTTTTT. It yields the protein CASHQPIGGPGELFF.